This TCR beta chain came from a study of Ad26.COV2.S vaccination and SARS-CoV-2 variants. Clones were sequenced by immunoSEQ multiplex PCR, and TCRdb holds only the in-frame ones, with some missing. In the table there are about 390,000 clones, about 85% of which are singletons. Stated treatment: around 19 received Ad26.COV2.S at low or high dose, single or two shots; several received placebo; per-sample allocation not given. The samples were gathered on day 63 after the first injection of vaccine or placebo. Ad26 vector vaccine expressed Wuhan-strain SARS-CoV-2 spike. This CDR3 has 17 amino acids. Deletions cut 3 bases from V and 0 bases from J, with 17 bases between. Germline lookup yields CDR1 DFQATT and CDR2 SNEGSKA (reference sequence).

The chain couples TRBV20-1 to TRBJ1-4; no reliable D call. The source material was peripheral blood, sampled in a trial of Ad26.COV2.S vaccine versus placebo. The clonotype comes from a person aged 18-65 years who received the Ad26.COV2.S COVID-19 vaccine or a placebo. CDR3 in amino acids: CSASSSIGLATNEKLFF. The CDR3 DNA reads as TGCAGTGCTAGTTCGTCAATAGGACTTGCAACTAATGAAAAACTGTTTTTT.